This TCR beta chain was identified during a study of cytomegalovirus exposure and HLA in healthy donors. Overall study findings and caveats: Per published reports, the classifier diagnosed cytomegalovirus status with high specificity and sensitivity. Despite most TCR sequences being rare, some public TCRs occurred in many donors. Listed as cytomegalovirus-associated were around 160 TCR beta chains. The tendency of first-cohort TCR clusters to co-occur in the roughly 130 validation repertoires emerged from a later analysis.

Notes on this clone: Its antigen is still unknown.

The CDR3 totals 16 residues. Trimming left V 2 bases short and J 4 bases short, with 17 bases between. The germline gives CDR1 MNHEY, CDR2 SMNVEV (reference sequence). The data were produced by immunoSEQ multiplex PCR, yet TCRdb's version contains in-frame clones alone and is incomplete. The sample carries about 150,000 clones, about 86% recorded once. The clonotype originates from a human donor in good health. The sequenced sample consisted of PBMCs. The chain recombines TRBV27 with TRBJ1-2; D perhaps matches TRBD1 (6 bases). The CDR3 is CASSLSPQGEAYGYTF. The CDR3 region has the DNA TGTGCCAGCAGTTTAAGCCCACAGGGTGAGGCCTATGGCTACACCTTC.